The entry that follows covers one T cell receptor beta chain sequence. Its antigen is not identified. A much bigger clone sits one base away, suggesting this may be a read error. The sample belongs to a study of tumor and adjacent non-tumor tissue in lung cancer. Study-wide context: Stage I to III disease affected 10 men and roughly five women aged about 31 to 80. Study-wide results and limits: Tumor tissue had significantly higher TCR diversity than normal lung. In normal lung, the top 100 clones were significantly more dominant than in tumor.

Germline-derived CDR1 and CDR2 are SGHRS and YFSETQ. There are 16 residues in the CDR3. Three rounds of nested PCR, following a modified ARM-PCR protocol, produced the TCRbeta library. Each CDR3 protein is one row after TCRdb ran MiXCR on the multiplex PCR reads. The sample holds 55,000 to 70,000 distinct CDR3 sequences, just under 60% seen once. RNA was extracted from bulk tissue without any cell sorting. Between August and November 2014, newly diagnosed, chemotherapy-naive lung cancer patients underwent thoracic surgery in China. The sequencing sample was made of lung tumor tissue. V usage is TRBV5-1 and J usage is TRBJ2-3, with D perhaps matching TRBD1 (5 bases). The sequence was obtained from a man aged 50 or older with non-small cell lung cancer. CDR3 nucleotides: TGCGTCAGCAGCTCGGATGGGGCGGATAGCACAGATACGCAGTATTTT. Protein product: CVSSSDGADSTDTQYF.